Below, 18 T cell receptor beta chains from the same sample are listed, as sequenced in a study of cytomegalovirus exposure and HLA in healthy donors. The PCR was carried out with 60 Vbeta primers and 13 Jbeta primers. The assay was immunoSEQ multiplex PCR, and TCRdb's table has in-frame clones only and misses some. The sample has 150,000 to 200,000 clones; 77% are singletons. The sequencing sample was made of PBMCs. The receptors stem from a woman in her forties in good health and CMV-seropositive.

This chain uses TRBV28 with TRBJ2-7; the D gene is possibly TRBD2 (6 bases). V dropped 5 bases and J dropped 2 bases, with 16 bases sitting between them. In germline, CDR1 is MDHEN, CDR2 SYDVKM. The CDR3 extends over 15 amino acids. CDR3 bases: TGTGCCAGCAGTCTATCCGGGGGTTTTGCCTACGAGCAGTACTTC. It codes for CASSLSGGFAYEQYF.

This chain uses TRBV7-8 with TRBJ2-3, with 9 bases aligning to TRBD1. CDR1 is SGHVS, CDR2 FQNEAQ, per germline. The V gene end was trimmed by 5 bases and the J gene end by 2 bases; junction bases not matched to a gene: 5. The CDR3 totals 15 residues. The chain's CDR3 is CASSQQGAPTDTQYF. DNA of the CDR3: TGTGCCAGCAGCCAACAGGGGGCCCCCACAGATACGCAGTATTTT. Drawing the rest from reference TRBV7-8 and TRBJ2-3, the complete variable domain is GAGVSQSPRYKVAKRGQDVALRCDPISGHVSLFWYQQALGQGPEFLTYFQNEAQLDKSGLPSDRFFAERPEGSVSTLKIQRTQQEDSAVYLCASSQQGAPTDTQYFGPGTRLTVL.

The J gene is TRBJ1-1, the V gene TRBV27; 9 positions agree with TRBD1. The CDR3 totals 13 residues. V gave up 0 bases and J gave up 9 bases; unmatched junction bases: 2. CDR1 is MNHEY, CDR2 SMNVEV, per germline (reference sequence). The CDR3 DNA follows: TGTGCCAGCAGTTTATCGGGGACAGGGCAAGCTTTCTTT. This sequence encodes CASSLSGTGQAFF.

CDR3 bases: TGTGCCAGCAGCCCCGCCCCTGTGGGACAGAGCTCCTACGAGCAGTACTTC. Residues: CASSPAPVGQSSYEQYF. This chain joins TRBV7-2 and TRBJ2-5; 7 bases fit TRBD1. The J call is doubtful: the DNA matches TRBJ2-7 better. The CDR3 sequence is 17 residues long. Looked up from germline, CDR1 is SGHTA and CDR2 is FQGNSA.

V gene TRBV9 combines with J gene TRBJ2-5; D is undetermined. There are 14 residues in the CDR3. V was pared by 4 bases and J by 5 bases, with 15 bases between. Looked up from germline, CDR1 is SGDLS and CDR2 is YYNGEE. The CDR3 here is CASSRTSGYETQYF. CDR3 nucleotide sequence: TGTGCCAGCAGCCGTACGTCGGGTTACGAGACCCAGTACTTC.

The rearrangement uses TRBV19 and TRBJ2-3; 10 nucleotides line up with TRBD2. After removal of 3 bases from V and 0 bases from J, the junction contained 6 bases not matched to a gene. The germline gives CDR1 LNHDA, CDR2 SQIVND (reference sequence). The CDR3 totals 17 residues. CDR3 DNA sequence: TGTGCCAGTAGTATCAGTGGAGCGGGGGGGAGCACAGATACGCAGTATTTT. Its translation is CASSISGAGGSTDTQYF.

The chain employs TRBV5-6 and TRBJ2-4; TRBD1 matches 7 bases. CDR1 and CDR2 (germline): SGHDT, YYEEEE. This CDR3 is built from 15 residues. The V and J ends lost 2 bases and 3 bases, in that order; junction bases with no gene match: 5. CDR3 in DNA: TGTGCCAGCAGCTTCCGACAGGGCGGCAAAAACATTCAGTACTTC. Residues: CASSFRQGGKNIQYF. Supplemented by reference TRBV5-6 and TRBJ2-4, the full variable domain reads DAGVTQSPTHLIKTRGQQVTLRCSPKSGHDTVSWYQQALGQGPQFIFQYYEEEERQRGNFPDRFSGHQFPNYSSELNVNALLLGDSALYLCASSFRQGGKNIQYFGAGTRLSVL.

CDR3 sequence reads: CASSKRGRGIAQRGTGELFF. The DNA for the CDR3 is TGTGCCAGTAGTAAGAGGGGGAGGGGAATAGCCCAAAGGGGGACCGGGGAGCTGTTTTTT. The chain is built from TRBV19 and TRBJ2-2; tentatively, D is TRBD2 (7 bases). The V end lost 4 bases, the J end lost 5 bases, and 29 bases lay between the germline ends. This CDR3 comprises 20 residues. Germline-derived CDR1 and CDR2 are LNHDA and SQIVND (reference sequence).

The chain recombines TRBV29-1 with TRBJ2-3; 9 nucleotides match TRBD2. Losses at the gene ends were 7 bases for V and 3 bases for J; bases not matched to a gene: 11. CDR1 is SQVTM and CDR2 is ANQGSEA in the germline V gene. The CDR3 extends over 15 amino acids. The CDR3 loop is CSGKREATRTDTQYF. The CDR3 DNA is TGCAGCGGCAAGCGGGAGGCTACCAGGACAGATACGCAGTATTTT.

This sequence joins TRBV6-1 and TRBJ1-4; 8 bases agree with TRBD1. The CDR3 sequence is 16 residues long. Germline lookup yields CDR1 MNHNS and CDR2 SASEGT. The ends lost 4 bases at V and 3 bases at J; junction bases unmatched: 7. CDR3 in amino acids: CASSGTGNGANEKLFF. The CDR3 bases are TGTGCCAGCAGTGGGACAGGGAATGGAGCTAATGAAAAACTGTTTTTT.

The rearrangement uses TRBV19 and TRBJ1-2, with unresolved D. Trimming left V 3 bases short and J 4 bases short, with 6 bases between. The germline V gene encodes CDR1 LNHDA and CDR2 SQIVND (reference sequence). The CDR3 covers 12 residues. The CDR3 nucleotides read TGTGCCAGTAGTATCTCTGTCTATGGCTACACCTTC. This sequence encodes CASSISVYGYTF. Full variable domain (outside the CDR3, taken from reference TRBV19 and TRBJ1-2): DGGITQSPKYLFRKEGQNVTLSCEQNLNHDAMYWYRQDPGQGLRLIYYSQIVNDFQKGDIAEGYSVSREKKESFPLTVTSAQKNPTAFYLCASSISVYGYTFGSGTRLTVV.

CDR3 region: CASSSPEDTSGNTIYF. The CDR3 DNA is TGTGCCAGCAGCTCACCAGAGGACACCTCTGGAAACACCATATATTTT. V and J are TRBV7-2 and TRBJ1-3, with a weak D call TRBD1 (5 bases). CDR3 size: 16 residues. Germline V CDR1 and CDR2: SGHTA, FQGNSA. V lost 4 bases and J lost 0, with 13 bases in between.

The table lists this clone with a count of one. This chain connects TRBV7-9 to TRBJ1-1; no firm D call. V lost 3 bases and J 2 bases, leaving 19 bases between the germline ends. This CDR3 has 17 amino acids. Germline assignment: CDR1 SEHNR and CDR2 FQNEAQ (reference sequence). This chain's CDR3 is CASSFSRRGTVNTEAFF. CDR3 in DNA: TGTGCCAGCAGCTTTTCGAGACGGGGAACCGTAAACACTGAAGCTTTCTTT.

The CDR3 coding sequence is TGTGCCAGCAGCATTACAGGGGAGAGCCAGCCCCAGCATTTT. This codes for CASSITGESQPQHF. The chain couples TRBV28 to TRBJ1-5, with 7 bases matching TRBD1. CDR1 is MDHEN and CDR2 is SYDVKM in the germline V gene. The CDR3 has 14 residues. The V and J ends lost 6 bases and 7 bases, in that order; junction bases with no gene match: 9.

This clone occurred once. The chain uses TRBV6-9 and TRBJ2-5, with 9 bases fitting TRBD1. Germline V gives CDR1 MNHGY, CDR2 SVAAGI. After removal of 2 bases from V and 6 bases from J, the junction contained 7 bases not matched to a gene. CDR3 length: 15 residues. Here the CDR3 DNA reads TGTGCCAGCAGTTATAAACACAGGGGGCCGAAGACCCAGTACTTC. Its translation: CASSYKHRGPKTQYF.

The gene calls are TRBV9 and TRBJ2-2; TRBD1 agrees at 7 bases. Germline V gives CDR1 SGDLS, CDR2 YYNGEE. This CDR3 spans 16 amino acids. Trimming at V came to 3 bases and at J to 0 bases, leaving 5 bases not matched to a gene. The CDR3 is CASSEYRGSNTGELFF. In DNA form, the CDR3 reads TGTGCCAGCAGCGAGTACAGGGGATCGAACACCGGGGAGCTGTTTTTT.

The chain links TRBV30 to TRBJ2-6; perhaps TRBD1 as D (5 bases). The CDR3 consists of 13 residues. The germline gives CDR1 GTSNPN, CDR2 SVGIG (reference sequence). V was clipped by 7 bases and J by 0 bases, with 7 bases between them. For the CDR3, the DNA is TGTGCCTTTGGGGCCTCTGGGGCCAACGTCCTGACTTTC. Its translation is CAFGASGANVLTF.

This chain uses TRBV5-1 with TRBJ1-4; tentative D call: TRBD1 (6 bases). Germline V gene lookup returns CDR1 SGHRS and CDR2 YFSETQ. V was pared by 4 bases and J by 4 bases, with 11 bases between. The CDR3 has 14 amino acids. Here the CDR3 reads CASSETGNNEKLFF. The CDR3 nucleotides are TGCGCCAGCAGCGAAACAGGGAATAATGAAAAACTGTTTTTT.